A single T cell receptor (beta chain) is shown here with its context. What it recognizes is unknown. V lost 4 bases, J lost 2 bases, and 20 bases lay in between. Germline V gene data show CDR1 as LGHDT and CDR2 as YNNKEL (reference sequence). The CDR3 is 17 amino acids. Libraries were prepared by immunoSEQ multiplex PCR; TCRdb keeps only in-frame clonotypes and omits some of them. This table holds 150,000 or so clones, approximately 90% found once. Second-dose intervals of approximately 4 or approximately 12 weeks were pooled. The sample is drawn from a study of T cell responses to AZD1222 COVID-19 vaccine. General study results and limits: There were mostly white British donors and more females than males, and clonal diversity was possibly underestimated.

This sequence originates from an adult who received the AZD1222 COVID-19 vaccine. Sample: peripheral blood, taken 28 days after the second AZD1222 dose. This chain connects TRBV3-1 (or the pseudogene TRBV3-2) to TRBJ1-1, with D perhaps matching TRBD1 (5 bases). Here the CDR3 DNA reads TGTGCCAGCAGCCCCGGTGCAGGGAGGGTCGGTAACACTGAAGCTTTCTTT. Translating it yields CASSPGAGRVGNTEAFF.